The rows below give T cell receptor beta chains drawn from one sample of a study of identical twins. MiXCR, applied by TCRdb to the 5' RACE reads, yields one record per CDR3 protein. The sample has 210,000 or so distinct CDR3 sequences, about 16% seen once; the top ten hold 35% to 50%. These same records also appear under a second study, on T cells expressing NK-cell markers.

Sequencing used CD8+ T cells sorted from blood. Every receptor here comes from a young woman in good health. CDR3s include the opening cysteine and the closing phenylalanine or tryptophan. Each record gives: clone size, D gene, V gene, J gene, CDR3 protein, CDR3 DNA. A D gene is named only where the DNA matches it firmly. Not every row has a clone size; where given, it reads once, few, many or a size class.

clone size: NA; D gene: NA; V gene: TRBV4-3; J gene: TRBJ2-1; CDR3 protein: CASSPSTGLLYNEQFF; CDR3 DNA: TGCGCCAGCAGCCCCTCGACGGGACTGTTATACAATGAGCAGTTCTTC
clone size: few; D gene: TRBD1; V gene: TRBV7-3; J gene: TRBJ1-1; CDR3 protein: CASSLLPGQGTGMNTEAFF; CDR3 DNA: TGTGCCAGCAGCTTACTCCCGGGACAGGGAACAGGAATGAACACTGAAGCTTTCTTT
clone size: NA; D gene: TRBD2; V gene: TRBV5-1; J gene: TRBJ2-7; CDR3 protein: CASSLTGGYDEQYF; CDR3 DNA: TGCGCCAGCAGCTTGACGGGAGGGTATGACGAGCAGTACTTC
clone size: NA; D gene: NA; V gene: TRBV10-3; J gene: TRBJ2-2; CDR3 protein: CAISPRDTTTGELFF; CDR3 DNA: TGTGCCATCAGCCCCCGGGACACCACAACCGGGGAGCTGTTTTTT
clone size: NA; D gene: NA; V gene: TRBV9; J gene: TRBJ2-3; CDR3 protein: CASSVSFGSGPDTQYF; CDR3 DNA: TGTGCCAGCAGCGTCTCGTTCGGGAGCGGCCCCGATACGCAGTATTTT
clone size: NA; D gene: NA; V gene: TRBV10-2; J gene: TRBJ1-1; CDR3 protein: CASSGGGGGTEAFF; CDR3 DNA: TGCGCCAGCAGTGGCGGCGGGGGGGGAACTGAAGCTTTCTTT
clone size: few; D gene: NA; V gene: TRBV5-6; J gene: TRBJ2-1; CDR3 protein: CASEGGGTYNEQFF; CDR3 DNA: TGTGCCAGCGAAGGGGGGGGGACCTACAATGAGCAGTTCTTC
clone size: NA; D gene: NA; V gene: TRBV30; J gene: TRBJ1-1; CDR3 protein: CAWTAGEEAFF; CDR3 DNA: TGTGCCTGGACTGCAGGGGAGGAAGCTTTCTTT
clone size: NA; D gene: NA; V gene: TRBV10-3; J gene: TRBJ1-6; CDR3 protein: CAISESNSGFNSPLHF; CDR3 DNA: TGTGCCATCAGTGAGTCGAACTCAGGGTTTAATTCACCCCTCCACTTT
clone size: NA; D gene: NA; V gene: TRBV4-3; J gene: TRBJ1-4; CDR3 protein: CASSRGWQSNEKLFF; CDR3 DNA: TGCGCCAGCAGCCGAGGATGGCAGTCTAATGAAAAACTGTTTTTT
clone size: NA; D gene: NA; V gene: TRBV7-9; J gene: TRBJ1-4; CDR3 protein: CASSYPTGLDEKLFF; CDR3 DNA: TGTGCCAGCAGCTATCCGACGGGGCTGGATGAAAAACTGTTTTTT
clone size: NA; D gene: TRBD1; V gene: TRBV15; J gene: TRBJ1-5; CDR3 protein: CATSGTRDRISWDQPQHF; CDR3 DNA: TGTGCCACCAGCGGAACCCGGGACAGGATCTCTTGGGACCAGCCCCAGCATTTT
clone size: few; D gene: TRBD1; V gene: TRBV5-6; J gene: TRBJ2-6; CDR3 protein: CASSYSTGPGANVLTF; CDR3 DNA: TGTGCCAGCAGCTATTCGACAGGGCCCGGGGCCAACGTCCTGACTTTC
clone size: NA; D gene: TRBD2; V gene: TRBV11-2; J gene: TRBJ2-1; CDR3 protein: CASSLGTSGSDEQFF; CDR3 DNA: TGTGCCAGCAGCCTCGGGACTAGCGGGAGCGACGAGCAGTTCTTC
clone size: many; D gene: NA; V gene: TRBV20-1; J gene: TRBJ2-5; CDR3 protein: CSARMVKTGEETQYF; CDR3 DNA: TGCAGTGCTAGGATGGTGAAAACAGGAGAGGAGACCCAGTACTTC
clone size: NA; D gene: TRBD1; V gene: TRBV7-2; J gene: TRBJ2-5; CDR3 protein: CASSLRDSGNQETQYF; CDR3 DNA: TGTGCCAGCAGCCTCCGGGACAGTGGGAACCAAGAGACCCAGTACTTC
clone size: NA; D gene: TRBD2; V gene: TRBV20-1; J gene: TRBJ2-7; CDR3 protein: CSAVRENPYEQYF; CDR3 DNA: TGCAGTGCTGTGCGGGAGAATCCCTACGAGCAGTACTTC
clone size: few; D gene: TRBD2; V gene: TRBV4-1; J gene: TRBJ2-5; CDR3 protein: CASSHGGTSGWETQYF; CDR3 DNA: TGCGCCAGCAGCCACGGGGGGACTAGCGGATGGGAGACCCAGTACTTC
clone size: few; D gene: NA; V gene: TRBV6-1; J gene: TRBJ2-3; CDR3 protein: CASSHLRRGWDTQYF; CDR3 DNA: TGTGCCAGCAGCCACCTTCGTCGGGGTTGGGATACGCAGTATTTT
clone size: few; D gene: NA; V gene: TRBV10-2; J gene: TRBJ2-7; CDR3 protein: CASSESRRIHEQYF; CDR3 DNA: TGCGCCAGCAGTGAATCTCGCAGAATTCACGAGCAGTACTTC
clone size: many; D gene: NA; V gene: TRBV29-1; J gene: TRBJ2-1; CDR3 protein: CSVEGLGGANYNEQFF; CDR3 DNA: TGCAGCGTCGAGGGACTGGGGGGGGCCAACTACAATGAGCAGTTCTTC
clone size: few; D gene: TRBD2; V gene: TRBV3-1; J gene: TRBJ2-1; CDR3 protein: CASSPGWSGGAKDEQFF; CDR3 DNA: TGTGCCAGCAGCCCAGGTTGGAGCGGGGGGGCCAAGGATGAGCAGTTCTTC
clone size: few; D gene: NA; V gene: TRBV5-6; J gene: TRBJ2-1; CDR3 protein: CASSLGTSINEQFF; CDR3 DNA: TGTGCCAGCAGCTTGGGAACTAGTATCAATGAGCAGTTCTTC
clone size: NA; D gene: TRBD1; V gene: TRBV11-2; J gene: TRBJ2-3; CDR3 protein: CASSPGQARTDTQYF; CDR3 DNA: TGTGCCAGCAGCCCTGGACAGGCAAGAACAGATACGCAGTATTTT
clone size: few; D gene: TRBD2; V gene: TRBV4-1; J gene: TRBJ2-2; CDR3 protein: CASSGRLAGGNTGELFF; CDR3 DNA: TGCGCCAGCAGCGGGCGACTAGCGGGGGGGAACACCGGGGAGCTGTTTTTT
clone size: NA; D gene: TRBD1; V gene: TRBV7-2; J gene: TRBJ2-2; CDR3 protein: CASKGQHTGELFF; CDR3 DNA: TGTGCCAGCAAGGGACAGCACACCGGGGAGCTGTTTTTT
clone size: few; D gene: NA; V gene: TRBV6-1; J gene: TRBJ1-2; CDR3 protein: CASTKRGGDYGYTF; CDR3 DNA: TGTGCCAGCACCAAACGGGGGGGCGACTATGGCTACACCTTC
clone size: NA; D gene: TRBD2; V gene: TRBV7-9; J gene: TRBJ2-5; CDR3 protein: CASSSEGTTETQYF; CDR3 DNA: TGTGCCAGCAGCTCCGAGGGGACTACGGAGACCCAGTACTTC
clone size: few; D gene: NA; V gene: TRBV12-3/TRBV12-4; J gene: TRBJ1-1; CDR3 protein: CASSLAGGRTEAFF; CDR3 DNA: TGTGCCAGCAGTTTAGCGGGGGGTCGGACTGAAGCTTTCTTT
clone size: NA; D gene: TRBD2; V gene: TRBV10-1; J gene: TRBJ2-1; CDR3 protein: CASSGTSGSLFVGVNEQFF; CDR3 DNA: TGCGCCAGCAGCGGGACTAGCGGGAGTTTATTTGTTGGTGTGAATGAGCAGTTCTTC
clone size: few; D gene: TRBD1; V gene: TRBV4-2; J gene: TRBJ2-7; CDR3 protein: CASSQETGYLDEQYF; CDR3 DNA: TGTGCCAGCAGCCAAGAGACAGGGTATCTTGACGAGCAGTACTTC
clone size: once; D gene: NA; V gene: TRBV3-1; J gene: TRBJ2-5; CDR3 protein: CASRPSTETQYF; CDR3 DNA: TGTGCCAGCAGACCTAGTACAGAGACCCAGTACTTC
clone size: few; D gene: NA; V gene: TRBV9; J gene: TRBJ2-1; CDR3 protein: CASSVGVQQFF; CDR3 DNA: TGTGCCAGCAGCGTAGGAGTTCAGCAGTTCTTC
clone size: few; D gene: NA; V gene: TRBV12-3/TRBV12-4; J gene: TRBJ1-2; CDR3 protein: CASSLNRDHGYTF; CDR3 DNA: TGTGCCAGCAGTTTAAACAGGGACCATGGCTACACCTTC
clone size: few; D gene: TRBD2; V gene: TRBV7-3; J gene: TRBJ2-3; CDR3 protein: CASSLTAGGQDTQYF; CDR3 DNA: TGTGCCAGCAGCTTAACGGCGGGGGGGCAAGATACGCAGTATTTT
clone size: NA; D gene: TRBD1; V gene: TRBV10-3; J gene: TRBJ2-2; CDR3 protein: CAINTPGQGYRGNTGELFF; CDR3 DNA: TGTGCCATCAACACACCGGGACAGGGGTACCGGGGAAACACCGGGGAGCTGTTTTTT
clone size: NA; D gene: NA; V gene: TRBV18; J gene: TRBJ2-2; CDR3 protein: CASSPGGRHPAGELFF; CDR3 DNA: TGTGCCAGCTCACCGGGGGGGCGCCATCCTGCCGGGGAGCTGTTTTTT
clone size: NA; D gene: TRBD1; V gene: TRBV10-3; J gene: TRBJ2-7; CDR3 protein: CAISPGQLDEQYF; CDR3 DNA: TGTGCCATCAGTCCGGGACAGCTAGACGAGCAGTACTTC
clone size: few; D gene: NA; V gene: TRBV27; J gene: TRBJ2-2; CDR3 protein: CASLGRTGELFF; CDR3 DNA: TGTGCCAGTCTAGGAAGGACCGGGGAGCTGTTTTTT
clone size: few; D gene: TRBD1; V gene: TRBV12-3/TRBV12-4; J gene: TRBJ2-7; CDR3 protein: CASSHTTGGRNEQYF; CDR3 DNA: TGTGCCAGCAGTCATACGACAGGGGGGAGAAACGAGCAGTACTTC
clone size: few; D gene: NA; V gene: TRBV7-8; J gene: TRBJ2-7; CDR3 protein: CASSVYGVSYEQYF; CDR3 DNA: TGTGCCAGCAGCGTCTACGGTGTTTCCTACGAGCAGTACTTC